These T cell receptor beta chains were read from a single sample in a study of response to subunit inactivated influenza vaccine. TCRdb reprocessed the RT-PCR reads via MiXCR and lists one record per CDR3 protein. The repertoire holds some 500,000 distinct CDR3 sequences, with under 15% as singletons. Specimen: PBMCs from blood, collected 45 days after vaccination. These receptors all come from a man between 50 and 59 years old who received an inactivated influenza vaccine. CDR3s include the opening cysteine and the closing phenylalanine or tryptophan. The D gene is left open where the match is weak. Rows give clone size only sometimes, using once, few, many, or a class for an expanded clone.

size: few; length: 14; J: TRBJ2-3; D: -; V: TRBV11-2; CDR3: CASSSPPGTDTQYF; DNA: TGTGCCAGCAGCTCCCCCCCGGGGACAGATACGCAGTATTTT
size: few; length: 14; J: TRBJ2-7; D: -; V: TRBV6-1; CDR3: CASAGGPFSYEQYF; DNA: TGTGCCAGCGCCGGGGGGCCATTCTCCTACGAGCAGTACTTC
size: -; length: 14; J: TRBJ2-7; D: -; V: TRBV20-1; CDR3: CSANPGVNSYEQYF; DNA: TGCAGTGCTAACCCGGGAGTCAACTCCTACGAGCAGTACTTC
size: many; length: 13; J: TRBJ1-2; D: -; V: TRBV5-1; CDR3: CASSLAVTYGYTF; DNA: TGCGCCAGCAGCTTGGCGGTGACCTATGGCTACACCTTC
size: few; length: 15; J: TRBJ2-7; D: TRBD1; V: TRBV28; CDR3: CASSLVGTGSHEQYF; DNA: TGTGCCAGCAGTTTAGTAGGGACAGGGTCCCACGAGCAGTACTTC
size: few; length: 15; J: TRBJ2-1; D: TRBD2; V: TRBV7-2; CDR3: CASSWTGTSYNEQFF; DNA: TGTGCCAGCAGTTGGACCGGGACTAGCTACAATGAGCAGTTCTTC
size: many; length: 13; J: TRBJ1-1; D: -; V: TRBV5-1; CDR3: CASSQEPNTEAFF; DNA: TGCGCCAGCAGCCAAGAACCGAACACTGAAGCTTTCTTT
size: few; length: 15; J: TRBJ2-2; D: TRBD1; V: TRBV28; CDR3: CAIPAGTGGIGELFF; DNA: TGTGCCATCCCAGCCGGGACAGGGGGCATCGGGGAGCTGTTTTTT
size: -; length: 13; J: TRBJ1-4; D: TRBD1; V: TRBV29-1; CDR3: CSVARGINEKLFF; DNA: TGCAGCGTTGCCAGGGGGATTAATGAAAAACTGTTTTTT
size: few; length: 14; J: TRBJ2-1; D: -; V: TRBV7-2; CDR3: CASSLIGADNEQFF; DNA: TGTGCCAGCAGCTTAATTGGGGCAGACAATGAGCAGTTCTTC
size: -; length: 16; J: TRBJ2-1; D: -; V: TRBV20-1; CDR3: CSARDRAAIAYNEQFF; DNA: TGCAGTGCTAGAGATAGGGCAGCGATAGCCTACAATGAGCAGTTCTTC
size: few; length: 15; J: TRBJ1-1; D: -; V: TRBV5-1; CDR3: CASSFTRNKGVEAFF; DNA: TGCGCCAGCAGCTTTACACGAAACAAGGGCGTTGAAGCTTTCTTT
size: few; length: 16; J: TRBJ1-4; D: -; V: TRBV4-2; CDR3: CASSQGVQGGNEKLFF; DNA: TGTGCCAGCAGCCAAGGGGTACAGGGAGGAAATGAAAAACTGTTTTTT
size: few; length: 20; J: TRBJ2-5; D: TRBD2; V: TRBV12-3/TRBV12-4; CDR3: CASSFMPRFGTSGTEETQYF; DNA: TGTGCCAGCAGTTTTATGCCGCGTTTTGGGACTAGCGGGACCGAAGAGACCCAGTACTTC